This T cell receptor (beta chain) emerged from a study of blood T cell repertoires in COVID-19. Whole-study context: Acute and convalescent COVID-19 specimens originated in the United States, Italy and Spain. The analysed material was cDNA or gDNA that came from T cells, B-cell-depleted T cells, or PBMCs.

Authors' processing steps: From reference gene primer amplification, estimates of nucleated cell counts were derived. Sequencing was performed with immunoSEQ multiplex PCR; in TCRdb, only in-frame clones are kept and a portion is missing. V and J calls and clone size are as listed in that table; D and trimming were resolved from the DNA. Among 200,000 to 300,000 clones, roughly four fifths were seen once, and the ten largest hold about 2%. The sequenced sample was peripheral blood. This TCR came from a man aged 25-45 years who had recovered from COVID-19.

The CDR3 loop reads CASSQDQGLQHF. CDR3 bases: TGTGCCAGCAGCCAAGACCAGGGGCTCCAGCATTTT. This chain connects TRBV14 to TRBJ1-5, with D perhaps matching TRBD1 (6 bases). V lost 0 bases to trimming and J lost 12 bases, with 9 bases between them. From germline, CDR1 is SGHDN and CDR2 FVKESK. The CDR3 contains 12 residues.